This T cell receptor beta chain was identified during a study of T cells in Graves' hyperthyroidism and ophthalmopathy. Study-wide results and caveats: Most expanded thyroid clonotypes above 0.001 also appeared in blood.

Diagnosis relied on clinical symptoms, serum thyroxine and TRAb, thyroid ultrasound and orbital computed tomography. Turning to this clonotype: Its antigen remains unknown.

What was amplified from RNA transcripts were TCR beta CDR3 regions. The TCR CDR3 was amplified in a first-round RT-PCR using the HTBI primer set. TCRdb redid the calling of the multiplex PCR reads with MiXCR, one entry per CDR3 protein. The table has fewer than 850,000 distinct CDR3 sequences, around 16% seen once; the top ten hold about a sixth. What was sequenced was blood. The receptor was derived from a man aged 45-65 years with Graves' hyperthyroidism.

Written as DNA, the CDR3 is TGCGCCAGCAGCTTGATAGGGGCAACTAATGAAAAACTGTTTTTT. This sequence encodes CASSLIGATNEKLFF. The V gene is TRBV5-1, the J gene TRBJ1-4; weak D call: TRBD1 (5 bases). CDR3 length: 15 residues. Germline CDR1 and CDR2: SGHRS and YFSETQ. V was shortened by 1 base and J by 0 bases, with 7 bases between the two germline ends.